This is a list of T cell receptor beta chains from one sample in a study of early T cells in non-severe SARS-CoV-2 infection. MiXCR, run by TCRdb on the 5' RACE reads, gives a single entry per CDR3 protein. The table has 70,000 to 85,000 distinct CDR3 sequences, about 12% seen once. The material sequenced was whole blood. These receptors all come from an adult who was a healthcare worker with PCR-confirmed SARS-CoV-2 infection or an uninfected control (not recorded which). The CDR3 runs from the conserved cysteine through the conserved F or W. Fields, in order: clone size, J gene, V gene, D gene, CDR3 DNA, CDR3 protein. D genes are given only for firm matches. Clone size is stated in some rows and not others, as once, few, many or a class when expanded.

>many|TRBJ2-4|TRBV12-3/TRBV12-4|TRBD1
TGTGCCAGCAGCTGGACAGGACCCGTAGCCAAAAACATTCAGTACTTC
CASSWTGPVAKNIQYF
>once|TRBJ1-4|TRBV12-3/TRBV12-4|.
TGTGCCAGCACCCCTGAAAGCTATGAAAAACTGTTTTTT
CASTPESYEKLFF
>.|TRBJ1-1|TRBV5-6|.
TGTGCCAGCAGCTTGACCCCCGGAAGGACTGAAGCTTTCTTT
CASSLTPGRTEAFF
>.|TRBJ2-1|TRBV7-2|TRBD2
TGTGCCAGCAGCCGACTAGCGGGAGTGTACAATGAGCAGTTCTTC
CASSRLAGVYNEQFF
>once|TRBJ2-7|TRBV18|TRBD1
TGTGCCAGCTCACTCCTGGGACAGGGGAACATCCACGAGCAGTACTTC
CASSLLGQGNIHEQYF
>many|TRBJ2-7|TRBV10-3|TRBD1
TGTGCCAGTCGGGACAGCGCTGGGTACGAGCAGTACTTC
CASRDSAGYEQYF
>many|TRBJ1-1|TRBV5-6|.
TGTGCCAGCAGCTTGGTGCCAGGGAGTACTGAAGCTTTCTTT
CASSLVPGSTEAFF
>few|TRBJ2-1|TRBV20-1|.
TGCAGTGCTAGGATTCCCTCGGGACTCTCCTACAATGAGCAGTTCTTC
CSARIPSGLSYNEQFF
>many|TRBJ1-4|TRBV6-2/TRBV6-3|.
TGTGCCAGCAGTTCGCCGGAGAAGGCCGTTGAAAAACTGTTTTTT
CASSSPEKAVEKLFF
>many|TRBJ2-7|TRBV7-8|.
TGTGCCAGCAGCTTAAGAGGACAGGGAGGGTACGAGCAGTACTTC
CASSLRGQGGYEQYF
>many|TRBJ1-2|TRBV2|.
TGTGCCAGCAGGTCCCAGGGTATTGGGGGCTACACCTTC
CASRSQGIGGYTF
>few|TRBJ2-1|TRBV10-3|TRBD2
TGTGCCATTGGCGGGGGATACTACAATGAGCAGTTCTTC
CAIGGGYYNEQFF
>many|TRBJ2-7|TRBV19|TRBD1
TGTGCCAGTAGTAGGGGGACAGGGGGCGTTTACGAGCAGTACTTC
CASSRGTGGVYEQYF
>few|TRBJ2-5|TRBV4-2|.
TGTGCCAGCAGCCAAGTGGGGGCCCGCCAGCGAGAGACCCAGTACTTC
CASSQVGARQRETQYF
>.|TRBJ2-1|TRBV3-1|TRBD2
TGTGCCAGCAGCCAAGATGGGGTAGCGGGAGGAGGTGAGCAGTTCTTC
CASSQDGVAGGGEQFF
>few|TRBJ2-7|TRBV4-2|TRBD2
TGTGCCAGCAGCCAAGATTGGGTGGCGGGGGTACTCGAGCAGTACTTC
CASSQDWVAGVLEQYF
>many|TRBJ1-2|TRBV19|.
TGTGCCAGTATCCCTAGTGAGAGCCCTTATGGCTACACCTTC
CASIPSESPYGYTF
>few|TRBJ1-5|TRBV5-4|TRBD1
TGTGCCAGCAGCTCAACCGGGACAGGGGGCGGTCAGCCCCAGCATTTT
CASSSTGTGGGQPQHF
>many|TRBJ2-5|TRBV12-3/TRBV12-4|.
TGTGCCAGCAGTGACATGGTTATAGAGACCCAGTACTTC
CASSDMVIETQYF
>many|TRBJ2-7|TRBV20-1|TRBD1
TGCAGTGCTTCTCCCGACAGGGGGTTTTCCTACGAGCAGTACTTC
CSASPDRGFSYEQYF
>.|TRBJ2-5|TRBV5-1|.
TGCGCCAGCAGACCATACCGTAAGGGGGAAGAGACCCAGTACTTC
CASRPYRKGEETQYF
>few|TRBJ2-7|TRBV29-1|TRBD1
TGCAGCGCACGGGACAGGGAAAACTCCTACGAGCAGTACTTC
CSARDRENSYEQYF
>.|TRBJ2-7|TRBV7-9|.
TGTGCCAGCAGCTTAGCCACAGAGATCTCCTACGAGCAGTACTTC
CASSLATEISYEQYF
>.|TRBJ1-2|TRBV29-1|.
TGCAGCGTCCCCCCCCGGGGAAACGATGGCTACACCTTC
CSVPPRGNDGYTF
>many|TRBJ2-1|TRBV12-5|.
TGTGCTAGTGGTTTGGAACATGAGCAGTTCTTC
CASGLEHEQFF
>.|TRBJ1-5|TRBV6-2/TRBV6-3|.
TGTGCCAGCAGTTACTCGAGGATAGCGGTATCGGGAAACAATCAGCCCCAGCATTTT
CASSYSRIAVSGNNQPQHF
>once|TRBJ2-2|TRBV5-1|.
TGCGCCAGCAAAAATTCCGGGACGGGAAACACCGGGGAGCTGTTTTTT
CASKNSGTGNTGELFF
>.|TRBJ1-2|TRBV28|.
TGTGCCAGCAGTTTAAAACAGCTCTATGGCTACACCTTC
CASSLKQLYGYTF
>.|TRBJ1-4|TRBV19|.
TGTGCCAGGCTGAGACGGACCCACAAAGGGGTGTATGGTGAAAAACTGTTTTTT
CARLRRTHKGVYGEKLFF
>once|TRBJ1-1|TRBV4-2|TRBD1
TGTGCCAGCAGCCAACTTAGGGGGCAGGACACTGAAGCTTTCTTT
CASSQLRGQDTEAFF
>many|TRBJ2-7|TRBV20-1|TRBD1
TGCAGTGCTAGACCCGGGACAGGAAATTACGAGCAGTACTTC
CSARPGTGNYEQYF
>many|TRBJ1-2|TRBV12-3/TRBV12-4|TRBD1
TGTGCCAGCAGTAGGACAGGCCTTAACTATGGCTACACCTTC
CASSRTGLNYGYTF
>.|TRBJ2-1|TRBV18|.
TGTGCCAGCTCACCATCTCTGAGACTAGTTATTGATGAGCAGTTCTTC
CASSPSLRLVIDEQFF
>few|TRBJ1-3|TRBV29-1|.
TGCAGCGTTTCCCATACCTCTGGAAACACCATATATTTT
CSVSHTSGNTIYF
>.|TRBJ2-3|TRBV11-2|TRBD1
TGTGCCAGCAGCTGGACAGGGGCTGAAGATACGCAGTATTTT
CASSWTGAEDTQYF
>many|TRBJ2-1|TRBV11-2|.
TGTGCCAGCAGACCGAGTGGGACGGCGGCTTACAATGAGCAGTTCTTC
CASRPSGTAAYNEQFF
>.|TRBJ2-1|TRBV20-1|.
TGCAGTGTCTTCGAGGGGCGCGACCTGGGTGAGCAGTTCTTC
CSVFEGRDLGEQFF
>many|TRBJ2-7|TRBV4-1|.
TGCGCCAGCAGCCAAGATCCCCAGGGTCGGTTGGATAGGAACGAGCAGTACTTC
CASSQDPQGRLDRNEQYF
>few|TRBJ2-1|TRBV7-3|TRBD2
TGTGCCAGCAGCTCGGGACTAGCGGGATACAATGAGCAGTTCTTC
CASSSGLAGYNEQFF
>.|TRBJ2-3|TRBV18|TRBD1
TGTGCCAGCTCACCGGGACAGGGAAAAACAGATACGCAGTATTTT
CASSPGQGKTDTQYF
>few|TRBJ2-1|TRBV12-3/TRBV12-4|TRBD2
TGTGCCAGCAGTCAACTACCGGGAGGGTACAATGAGCAGTTCTTC
CASSQLPGGYNEQFF
>few|TRBJ2-7|TRBV6-5|.
TGTGCCAGCAGTACAGGACTTAGGGGCGAGCAGTACTTC
CASSTGLRGEQYF